The present TCR beta chain was sequenced within a study of cytomegalovirus exposure and HLA in healthy donors. Study results and limitations: Prediction of most subjects' HLA-A and HLA-B alleles by TCR beta sequences was reportedly accurate. Within a later analysis, the majority of CMV-associated TCR beta chains appeared HLA-restricted.

Primers for the PCR totalled 60 Vbeta and 13 Jbeta. Some clones are missing from TCRdb's copy, which holds only in-frame ones; the method was immunoSEQ multiplex PCR. The sample records 150,000 or so clones, approximately 80% being singletons. With V trimmed by 1 base and J by 0 bases, 3 bases remained unmatched. Germline V gene sequence: CDR1 KGHSH, CDR2 LQKENI. This CDR3 spans 15 amino acids. Nominally healthy donors provided the samples, though records likely missed some immune exposures. Notes on this clone: Antigen specificity is unknown.

Sequencing was done on a sample of PBMCs. The TCR originated in a male donor in good health and CMV-seropositive. This chain joins TRBV18 and TRBJ2-7, with 7 bases matching TRBD1. The CDR3 nucleotides read TGTGCCAGCTCACCACGACAGGGCAGCTCCTACGAGCAGTACTTC. This codes for CASSPRQGSSYEQYF.